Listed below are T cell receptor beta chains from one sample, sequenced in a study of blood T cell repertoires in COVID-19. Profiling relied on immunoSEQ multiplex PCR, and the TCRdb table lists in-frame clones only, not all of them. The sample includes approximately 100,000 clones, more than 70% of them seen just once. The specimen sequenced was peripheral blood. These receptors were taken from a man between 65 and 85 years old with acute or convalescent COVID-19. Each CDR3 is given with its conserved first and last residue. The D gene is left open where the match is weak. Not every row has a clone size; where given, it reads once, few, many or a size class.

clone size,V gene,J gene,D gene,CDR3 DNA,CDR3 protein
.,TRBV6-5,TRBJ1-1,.,TGTGCCAGCAGTTCGCACAGGGTTTACACTGAAGCTTTCTTT,CASSSHRVYTEAFF
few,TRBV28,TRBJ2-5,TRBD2,TGTGCCAGCACCCAAGCGGGGTCCCAAGAGACCCAGTACTTC,CASTQAGSQETQYF
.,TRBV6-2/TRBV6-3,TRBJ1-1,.,TGTGCCAGCAGTTACTCGATGGCGGGGAGCACTGAAGCTTTCTTT,CASSYSMAGSTEAFF
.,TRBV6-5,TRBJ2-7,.,TGTGCCACCCTCGGGATGTCCTACGAGCAGTACTTC,CATLGMSYEQYF
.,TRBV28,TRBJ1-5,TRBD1,TGTGCCAGCAGTTTATCTCGTGGACAGGGGGCTCAGCCCCAGCATTTT,CASSLSRGQGAQPQHF
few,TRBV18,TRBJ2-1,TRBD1,TGTGCCAGCTCACCAAGGGCGGACAGGGGCAATGAGCAGTTCTTC,CASSPRADRGNEQFF
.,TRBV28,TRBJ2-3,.,TGTGCCAGCAGTTACGTGTCTCGGGGGACAGATACGCAGTATTTT,CASSYVSRGTDTQYF
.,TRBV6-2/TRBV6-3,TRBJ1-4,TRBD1,TGTGCCAGCAGTTCCCCGGGACAGGGGTTTGAAAAACTGTTTTTT,CASSSPGQGFEKLFF
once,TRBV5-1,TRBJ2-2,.,TGCGCCAGCAGCTTGGATCCCGGTACCGGGGAGCTGTTTTTT,CASSLDPGTGELFF
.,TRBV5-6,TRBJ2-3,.,TGTGCCAGCAGCTTCCCGGAGGTCGACACAGATACGCAGTATTTT,CASSFPEVDTDTQYF
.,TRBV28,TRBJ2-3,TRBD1,TGTGCCAGCAGTTTCCCGGGACAGGGGGATACAGATACGCAGTATTTT,CASSFPGQGDTDTQYF